This TCR beta chain came from a study of patients and donors after allogeneic stem cell transplantation. V shed 3 bases and J shed 0 bases, with 2 bases lying between them. The CDR3 runs 11 residues. The germline V gene encodes CDR1 DFQATT and CDR2 SNEGSKA (reference sequence). TCRdb re-called the RT-PCR reads through MiXCR, storing one row per CDR3 protein. The sample lists about 150,000 distinct CDR3 sequences; about a third were seen once. V and J are TRBV20-1 and TRBJ1-2; D is uncertain. The specimen was blood, either unsorted or a sorted T cell fraction (not recorded which). This clonotype originated in a human donor who was either an allogeneic HSCT recipient or a stem cell or donor lymphocyte infusion donor (not recorded which). It is not recorded whose cells these are; they may come from a transplant donor. CDR3 loop: CSASSNYGYTF. Written as DNA, the CDR3 is TGCAGTGCTAGCTCTAACTATGGCTACACCTTC.